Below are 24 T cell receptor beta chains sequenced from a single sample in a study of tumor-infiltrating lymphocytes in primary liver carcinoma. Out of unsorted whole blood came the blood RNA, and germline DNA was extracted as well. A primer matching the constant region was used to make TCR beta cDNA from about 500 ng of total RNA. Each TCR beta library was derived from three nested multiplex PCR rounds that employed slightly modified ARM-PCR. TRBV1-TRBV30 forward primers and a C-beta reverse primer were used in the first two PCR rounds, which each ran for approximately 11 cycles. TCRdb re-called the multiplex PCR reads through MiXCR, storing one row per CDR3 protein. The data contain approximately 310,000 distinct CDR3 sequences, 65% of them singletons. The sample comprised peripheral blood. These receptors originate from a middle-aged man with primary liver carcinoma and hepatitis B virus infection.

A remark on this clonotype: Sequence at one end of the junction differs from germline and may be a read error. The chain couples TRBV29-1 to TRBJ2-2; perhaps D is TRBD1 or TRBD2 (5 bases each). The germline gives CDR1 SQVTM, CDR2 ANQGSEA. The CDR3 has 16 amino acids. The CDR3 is CSVDSRTARGTWELFF. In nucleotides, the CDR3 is TGCAGCGTCGACTCCAGGACGGCTCGGGGCACCTGGGAGCTGTTTTTT.

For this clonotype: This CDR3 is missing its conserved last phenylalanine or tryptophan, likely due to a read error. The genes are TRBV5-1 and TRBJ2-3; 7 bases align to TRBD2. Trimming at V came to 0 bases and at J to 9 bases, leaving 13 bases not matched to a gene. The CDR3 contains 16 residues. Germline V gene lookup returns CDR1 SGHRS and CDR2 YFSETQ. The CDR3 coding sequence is TGCGCCAGCAGCTTGGGACGGGGATCAGCGGGGTACACGCAGTATCTT. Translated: CASSLGRGSAGYTQYL.

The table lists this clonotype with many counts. In DNA, the CDR3 is TGTGCCAGCAGTTTCGGGACTGTCGCCAATGAGCAGTTCTTC. This codes for CASSFGTVANEQFF. The genes are TRBV12-3 or TRBV12-4 and TRBJ2-1, with D possibly TRBD2 on 6 matching bases. V shed 3 bases and J shed 6 bases, with 12 bases lying between them. The CDR3 runs to 14 residues.

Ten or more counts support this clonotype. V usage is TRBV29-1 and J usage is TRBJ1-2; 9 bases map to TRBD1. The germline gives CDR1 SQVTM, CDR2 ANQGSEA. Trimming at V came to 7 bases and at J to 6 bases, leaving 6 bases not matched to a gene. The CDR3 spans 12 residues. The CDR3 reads CSGGQGRDGYTF. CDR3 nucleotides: TGCAGCGGAGGACAGGGGCGGGATGGCTACACCTTC.

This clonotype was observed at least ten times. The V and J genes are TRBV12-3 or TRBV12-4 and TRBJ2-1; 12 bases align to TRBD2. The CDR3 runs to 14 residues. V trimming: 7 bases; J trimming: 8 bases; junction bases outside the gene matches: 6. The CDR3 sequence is CASMLAGGSYEQFF. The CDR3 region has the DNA TGTGCCAGCATGCTAGCGGGAGGGTCCTATGAGCAGTTCTTC.

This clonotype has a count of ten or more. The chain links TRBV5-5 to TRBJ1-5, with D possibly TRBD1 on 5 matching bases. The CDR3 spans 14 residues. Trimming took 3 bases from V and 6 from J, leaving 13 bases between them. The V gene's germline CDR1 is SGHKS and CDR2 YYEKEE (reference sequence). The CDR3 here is CASSSSGKGQPQHF. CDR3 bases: TGTGCCAGCAGCTCGTCAGGGAAGGGTCAGCCCCAGCATTTT.

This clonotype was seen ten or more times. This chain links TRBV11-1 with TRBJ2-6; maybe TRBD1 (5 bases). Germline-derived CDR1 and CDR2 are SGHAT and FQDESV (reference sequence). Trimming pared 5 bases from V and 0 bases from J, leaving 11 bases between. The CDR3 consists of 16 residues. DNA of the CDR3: TGTGCCAGCAGCCCCACAGGTCTCTCTGGGGCCAACGTCCTGACTTTC. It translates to CASSPTGLSGANVLTF.

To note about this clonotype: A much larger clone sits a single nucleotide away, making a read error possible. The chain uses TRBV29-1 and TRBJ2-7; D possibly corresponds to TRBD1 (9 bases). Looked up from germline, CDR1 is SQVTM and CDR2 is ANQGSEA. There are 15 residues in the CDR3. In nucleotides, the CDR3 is TGCAGCGTTGAAGATAGCGGGACAGGGAAGTACGGGCAGTACTTC. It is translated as CSVEDSGTGKYGQYF.

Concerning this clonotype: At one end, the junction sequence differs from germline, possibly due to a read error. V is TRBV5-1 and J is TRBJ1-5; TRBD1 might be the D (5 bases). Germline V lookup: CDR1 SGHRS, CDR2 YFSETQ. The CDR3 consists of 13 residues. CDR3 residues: CASSLLGEQPQRF. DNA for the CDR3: TGCGCCAGCAGCTTGCTGGGGGAACAGCCCCAGCGTTTT. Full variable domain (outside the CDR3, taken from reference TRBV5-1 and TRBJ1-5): KAGVTQTPRYLIKTRGQQVTLSCSPISGHRSVSWYQQTPGQGLQFLFEYFSETQRNKGNFPGRFSGRQFSNSRSEMNVSTLELGDSALYLCASSLLGEQPQRFGDGTRLSIL.

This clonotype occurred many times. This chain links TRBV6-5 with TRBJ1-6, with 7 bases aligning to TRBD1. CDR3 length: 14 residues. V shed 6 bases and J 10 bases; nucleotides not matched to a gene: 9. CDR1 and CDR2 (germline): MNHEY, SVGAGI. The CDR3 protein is CASRLRQGISPLHF. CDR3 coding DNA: TGTGCCAGCAGACTAAGACAGGGAATCTCACCCCTCCACTTT.

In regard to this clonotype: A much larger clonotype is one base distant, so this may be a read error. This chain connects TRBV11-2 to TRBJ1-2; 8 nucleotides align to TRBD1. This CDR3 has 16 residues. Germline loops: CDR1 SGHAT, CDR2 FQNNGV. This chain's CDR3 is CASSPAGSGGGYGCTF. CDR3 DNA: TGTGCCAGCAGCCCCGCGGGCTCAGGGGGCGGCTATGGCTGCACCTTC. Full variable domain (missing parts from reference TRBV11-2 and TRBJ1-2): EAGVAQSPRYKIIEKRQSVAFWCNPISGHATLYWYQQILGQGPKLLIQFQNNGVVDDSQLPKDRFSAERLKGVDSTLKIQPAKLEDSAVYLCASSPAGSGGGYGCTFGSGTRLTVV.

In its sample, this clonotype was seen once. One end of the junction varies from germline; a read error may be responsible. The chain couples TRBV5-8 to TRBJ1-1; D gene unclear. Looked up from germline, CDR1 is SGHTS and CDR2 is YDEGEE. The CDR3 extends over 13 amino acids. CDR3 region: CASSSDKNTEGFF. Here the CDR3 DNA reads TGTGCCAGCAGCTCAGACAAGAACACTGAAGGTTTCTTT.

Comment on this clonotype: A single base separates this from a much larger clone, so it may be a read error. CDR3 protein: CASSEALGDYFGYTF. The CDR3 DNA reads TGTGCCAGCAGTGAAGCGCTAGGGGACTATTTTGGCTACACCTTC. The V gene is TRBV6-1, the J gene TRBJ1-2, with TRBD1 as a possible D gene (5 bases). Trimming took 0 bases from V and 7 from J, leaving 15 bases between them. Germline CDR1 reads MNHNS; CDR2 reads SASEGT. The CDR3 contains 15 residues.

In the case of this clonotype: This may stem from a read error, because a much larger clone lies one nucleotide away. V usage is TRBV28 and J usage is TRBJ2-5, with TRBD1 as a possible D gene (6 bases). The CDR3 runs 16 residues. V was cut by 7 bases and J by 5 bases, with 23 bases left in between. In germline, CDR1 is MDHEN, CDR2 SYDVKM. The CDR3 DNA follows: TGTGCCAGCATTCCCCCTACCCCGACAGGTTGGGAGACCCAGTACTTC. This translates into CASIPPTPTGWETQYF.

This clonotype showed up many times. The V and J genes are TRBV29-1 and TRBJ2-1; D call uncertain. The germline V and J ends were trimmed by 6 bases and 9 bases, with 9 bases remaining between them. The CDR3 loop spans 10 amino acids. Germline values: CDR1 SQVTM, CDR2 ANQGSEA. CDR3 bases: TGCAGCGTCCAGTTCGGTGAGCAGTTCTTC. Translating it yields CSVQFGEQFF.

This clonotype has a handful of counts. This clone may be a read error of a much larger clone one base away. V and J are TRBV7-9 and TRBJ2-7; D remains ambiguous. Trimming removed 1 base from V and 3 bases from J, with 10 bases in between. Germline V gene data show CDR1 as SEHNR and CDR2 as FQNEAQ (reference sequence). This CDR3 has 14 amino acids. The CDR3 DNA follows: TGTGCCAGCAGCTTAGGCAACGCAAACTACGAGCAGTACTTC. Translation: CASSLGNANYEQYF.

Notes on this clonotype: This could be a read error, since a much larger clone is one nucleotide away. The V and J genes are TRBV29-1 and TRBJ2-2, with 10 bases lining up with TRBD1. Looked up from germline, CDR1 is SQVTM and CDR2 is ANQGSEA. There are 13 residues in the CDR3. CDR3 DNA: TGCAGCGTTGGGACAGGGGGTCCCGGGGAGCTGTCTTTT. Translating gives CSVGTGGPGELSF.

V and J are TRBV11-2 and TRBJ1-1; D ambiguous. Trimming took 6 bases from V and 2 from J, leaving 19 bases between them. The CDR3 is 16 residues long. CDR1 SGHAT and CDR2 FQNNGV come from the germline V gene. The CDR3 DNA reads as TGTGCCAGCAGTTCCCGCGCGGACGGATATAACACTGAAGCTTTCTTT. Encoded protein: CASSSRADGYNTEAFF. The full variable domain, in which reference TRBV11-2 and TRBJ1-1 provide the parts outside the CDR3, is EAGVAQSPRYKIIEKRQSVAFWCNPISGHATLYWYQQILGQGPKLLIQFQNNGVVDDSQLPKDRFSAERLKGVDSTLKIQPAKLEDSAVYLCASSSRADGYNTEAFFGQGTRLTVV.

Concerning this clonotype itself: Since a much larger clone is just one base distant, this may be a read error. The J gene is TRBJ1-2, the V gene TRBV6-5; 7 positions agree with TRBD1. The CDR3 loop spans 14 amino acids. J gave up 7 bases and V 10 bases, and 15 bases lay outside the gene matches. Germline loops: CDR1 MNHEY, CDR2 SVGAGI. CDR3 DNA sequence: TGTGCCAACAGGACCAAACGACAGGGTTCTGGCTACACCTTC. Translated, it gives CANRTKRQGSGYTF.

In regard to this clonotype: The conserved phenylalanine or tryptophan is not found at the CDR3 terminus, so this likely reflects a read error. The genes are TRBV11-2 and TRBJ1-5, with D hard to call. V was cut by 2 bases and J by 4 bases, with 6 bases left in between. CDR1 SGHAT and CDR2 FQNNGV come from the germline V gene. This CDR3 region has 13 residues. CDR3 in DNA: TGTGCCAGCAGCTTAAGGCGTAATCAGCCCCAGCATCTT. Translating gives CASSLRRNQPQHL.

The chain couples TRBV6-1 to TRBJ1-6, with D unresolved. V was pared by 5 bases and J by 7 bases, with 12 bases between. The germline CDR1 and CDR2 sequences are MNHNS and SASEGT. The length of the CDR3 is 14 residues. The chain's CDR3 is CASSTSTGNSPLHF. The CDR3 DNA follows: TGTGCCAGCAGTACAAGTACGGGAAATTCACCCCTCCACTTT.

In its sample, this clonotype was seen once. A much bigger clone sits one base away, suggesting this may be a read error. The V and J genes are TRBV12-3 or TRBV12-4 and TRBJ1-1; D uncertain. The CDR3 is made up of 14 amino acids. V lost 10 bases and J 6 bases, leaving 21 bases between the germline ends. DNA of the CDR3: TGTGCCAACACCCCGGGTCTAACTGTCGCTGAAGCTTTCTTT. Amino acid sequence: CANTPGLTVAEAFF.

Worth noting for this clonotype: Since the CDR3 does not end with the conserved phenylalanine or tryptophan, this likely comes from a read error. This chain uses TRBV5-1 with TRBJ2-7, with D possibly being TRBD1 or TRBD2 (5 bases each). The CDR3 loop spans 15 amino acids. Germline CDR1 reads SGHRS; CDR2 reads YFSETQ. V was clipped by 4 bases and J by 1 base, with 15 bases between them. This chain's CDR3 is CASSTGDGHSYEQYS. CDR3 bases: TGCGCCAGCAGCACCGGGGACGGCCATTCCTACGAGCAGTACTCC.

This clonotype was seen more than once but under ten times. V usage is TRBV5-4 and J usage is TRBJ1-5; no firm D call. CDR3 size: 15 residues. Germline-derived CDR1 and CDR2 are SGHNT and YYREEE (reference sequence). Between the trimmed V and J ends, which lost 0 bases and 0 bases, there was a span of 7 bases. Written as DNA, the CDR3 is TGTGCCAGCAGCTTGGCGGGGAATAGCAATCAGCCCCAGCATTTT. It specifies CASSLAGNSNQPQHF.